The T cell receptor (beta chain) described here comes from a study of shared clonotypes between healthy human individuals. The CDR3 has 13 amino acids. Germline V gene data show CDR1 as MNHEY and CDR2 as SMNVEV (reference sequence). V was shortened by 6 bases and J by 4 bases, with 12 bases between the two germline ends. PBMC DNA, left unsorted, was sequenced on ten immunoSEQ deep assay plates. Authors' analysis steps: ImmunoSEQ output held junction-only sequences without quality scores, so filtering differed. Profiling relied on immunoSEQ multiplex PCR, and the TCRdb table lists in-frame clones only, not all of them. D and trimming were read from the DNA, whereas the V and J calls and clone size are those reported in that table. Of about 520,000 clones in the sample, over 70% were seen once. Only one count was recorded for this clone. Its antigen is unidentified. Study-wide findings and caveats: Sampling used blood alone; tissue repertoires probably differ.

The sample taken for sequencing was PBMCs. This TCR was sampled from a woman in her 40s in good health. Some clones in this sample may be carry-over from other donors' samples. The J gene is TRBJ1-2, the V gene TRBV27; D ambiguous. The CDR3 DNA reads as TGTGCCAGCAGCGACACCGGGAGCTATGGCTACACCTTC. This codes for CASSDTGSYGYTF.